The TCR beta chain described here comes from a study of cytomegalovirus exposure and HLA in healthy donors. General study points: It was reportedly the case that the classifier diagnosed cytomegalovirus status with high specificity and sensitivity.

Method: immunoSEQ multiplex PCR; TCRdb's copy keeps in-frame clones and lacks some. The sample yields about 160,000 clones, 89% seen once. CDR1 and CDR2 (germline): SGHRS, YFSETQ. After removal of 0 bases from V and 4 bases from J, the junction contained 8 bases not matched to a gene. This CDR3 is 18 amino acids long. Remarks on this clone: The antigen is not known.

Material for sequencing was PBMCs. The chain combines TRBV5-1 with TRBJ2-2; 11 bases line up with TRBD1. This TCR was sampled from a man aged 18 to 30 in good health and CMV-seropositive. CDR3 residues: CASSLADLGTGGTGELFF. CDR3 bases: TGCGCCAGCAGCTTGGCCGATTTGGGGACAGGGGGCACCGGGGAGCTGTTTTTT. The full variable domain, in which reference TRBV5-1 and TRBJ2-2 provide the parts outside the CDR3, is KAGVTQTPRYLIKTRGQQVTLSCSPISGHRSVSWYQQTPGQGLQFLFEYFSETQRNKGNFPGRFSGRQFSNSRSEMNVSTLELGDSALYLCASSLADLGTGGTGELFFGEGSRLTVL.